The 30 T cell receptor beta chains listed next were all sequenced from one sample in a study of identical twins. TCRdb processed the 5' RACE reads anew with MiXCR; each CDR3 protein has one entry. The data show about 490,000 distinct CDR3 sequences, 13% to 15% seen once. Separately, the same data were catalogued under a study of yellow fever vaccine responses in identical twins.

Sequenced input: CD4+ T cells sorted from blood. These TCRs come from a woman between 18 and 30 years old in good health.

The table lists this clonotype with a few counts. This sequence joins TRBV3-1 and TRBJ2-3; D gene ambiguous. Germline-derived CDR1 and CDR2 are LGHDT and YNNKEL (reference sequence). V shed 4 bases and J shed 2 bases, with 13 bases lying between them. The CDR3 consists of 15 residues. CDR3 loop: CASSPRTRNTDTQYF. CDR3 DNA: TGTGCCAGCAGCCCCCGGACGCGGAACACAGATACGCAGTATTTT.

CDR3 coding DNA: TGCAGTGCTAGAATAACTAGCGGGGGTTACTACAATGAGCAGTTCTTC. It codes for CSARITSGGYYNEQFF. The chain uses TRBV20-1 and TRBJ2-1; the match to TRBD2 covers 11 bases. The CDR3 sequence is 16 residues long. The V segment lost 2 bases and the J segment 3 bases; nucleotides outside the gene matches: 6. The germline CDR1 and CDR2 sequences are DFQATT and SNEGSKA (reference sequence).

This clonotype has only a few counts. The rearrangement links TRBV5-1 to TRBJ2-6; maybe TRBD2 (6 bases). The CDR3 loop spans 12 amino acids. Trimming removed 4 bases from V and 11 bases from J, with 10 bases in between. Germline V gene lookup returns CDR1 SGHRS and CDR2 YFSETQ. The CDR3 loop is CASSQGGDVLTF. In DNA form, the CDR3 reads TGCGCCAGCAGCCAAGGAGGGGACGTCCTGACTTTC.

This clonotype has a count of ten or more. V usage is TRBV5-1 and J usage is TRBJ1-3; 10 bases agree with TRBD1. The V segment lost 4 bases and the J segment 0 bases; nucleotides outside the gene matches: 4. CDR1 and CDR2 (germline): SGHRS, YFSETQ. This CDR3 region has 16 residues. Written as DNA, the CDR3 is TGCGCCAGCAGCAGGACAGGGGGAGCCTCTGGAAACACCATATATTTT. It is translated as CASSRTGGASGNTIYF.

This clonotype was recorded many times. The chain has TRBV5-1 and TRBJ2-7; D may be TRBD2 (5 bases). The ends were cut back, 4 bases at V and 3 bases at J, with 14 bases in the middle. The CDR3 has 14 amino acids. Germline assignment: CDR1 SGHRS and CDR2 YFSETQ. CDR3 nucleotides: TGCGCCAGCAGCGCTAGCCCACAGAGCTACGAGCAGTACTTC. Encoded protein: CASSASPQSYEQYF.

There are a few counts of this clonotype. The chain is built from TRBV19 and TRBJ2-3, with a tentative D call TRBD1 (5 bases). V shed 5 bases and J shed 5 bases, with 11 bases lying between them. CDR1 and CDR2 (germline): LNHDA, SQIVND (reference sequence). The CDR3 runs 13 residues. The CDR3 region is CASSGRAQDTQYF. CDR3 sequence (DNA): TGTGCCAGTAGTGGCAGGGCCCAAGATACGCAGTATTTT.

Only a few counts were recorded for this clonotype. V usage is TRBV20-1 and J usage is TRBJ2-3; 10 bases fit TRBD2. V dropped 3 bases and J dropped 6; count of bases not matched to a gene: 6. CDR3 size: 14 residues. Germline assignment: CDR1 DFQATT and CDR2 SNEGSKA (reference sequence). CDR3 sequence reads: CSARSSGSGDTQYF. CDR3 DNA sequence: TGCAGTGCTAGGTCTAGCGGGAGTGGGGATACGCAGTATTTT.

The CDR3 DNA reads TGTGCCAGCAGCCCCCGGGGGAGAAGCGCAGATACGCAGTATTTT. Encoded protein: CASSPRGRSADTQYF. The chain uses TRBV28 and TRBJ2-3; possibly TRBD2 for D (6 bases). Germline V lookup: CDR1 MDHEN, CDR2 SYDVKM. Trimming removed 6 bases from V and 4 bases from J, with 17 bases in between. The CDR3 covers 15 residues.

This clonotype has ten or more counts. This chain links TRBV12-3 or TRBV12-4 with TRBJ1-5; no clear D gene. CDR3 size: 13 residues. V lost 8 bases to trimming and J lost 1 base, with 9 bases between them. The CDR3 nucleotides are TGTGCCAGCTGCCGGCAGAGCAATCAGCCCCAGCATTTT. It is translated as CASCRQSNQPQHF.

The CDR3 sequence: CSARLGGRPQHF. In DNA form, the CDR3 reads TGCAGTGCTAGATTGGGGGGCCGGCCCCAGCATTTT. This chain connects TRBV20-1 to TRBJ1-5, with D possibly TRBD1 on 6 matching bases. The germline CDR1 and CDR2 sequences are DFQATT and SNEGSKA (reference sequence). The CDR3 contains 12 residues. The V and J ends lost 2 bases and 9 bases respectively, with 11 bases between them.

This chain links TRBV15 with TRBJ2-3; 8 positions match TRBD2. This CDR3 comprises 16 residues. Germline V gene lookup returns CDR1 LNHNV and CDR2 YYDKDF (reference sequence). V lost 3 bases and J lost 0; bases outside the gene matches: 5. Written as DNA, the CDR3 is TGTGCCACCAGCAGGGGTGGACTAGCTAGCACAGATACGCAGTATTTT. Its translation is CATSRGGLASTDTQYF.

This clonotype was counted only a few times. The chain links TRBV15 to TRBJ2-7, with TRBD1 matching over 10 bases. The germline gives CDR1 LNHNV, CDR2 YYDKDF (reference sequence). This CDR3 has 16 amino acids. J lost 3 bases, V lost 1 base, and 6 bases had no gene match. The CDR3 region is CATSRVLGDRGYEQYF. The DNA of the CDR3 is TGTGCCACCAGCAGAGTCTTAGGGGACAGGGGCTACGAGCAGTACTTC.

This clonotype was counted ten times or more. The V and J genes are TRBV5-1 and TRBJ1-2; D ambiguous. CDR1 and CDR2 from the germline V gene are SGHRS and YFSETQ. The CDR3 has 14 amino acids. The V and J ends lost 7 bases and 7 bases respectively, with 20 bases between them. The CDR3 sequence: CASAPGILVGGYTF. CDR3 nucleotide sequence: TGCGCCAGCGCCCCGGGCATCCTAGTTGGTGGCTACACCTTC.

The rearrangement uses TRBV10-2 and TRBJ1-3; 10 bases fit TRBD1. The V gene's germline CDR1 is WSHSY and CDR2 SAAADI. This CDR3 region has 14 residues. Unmatched junction bases numbered 2, after V lost 2 bases and J lost 7 bases. The chain's CDR3 is CASSEQGQGNTIYF. In DNA, the CDR3 is TGCGCCAGCAGTGAGCAGGGACAGGGGAACACCATATATTTT.

This clonotype was counted ten times or more. V and J are TRBV5-1 and TRBJ1-2, with a tentative D call TRBD1 (5 bases). Germline V lookup: CDR1 SGHRS, CDR2 YFSETQ. V was clipped by 4 bases and J by 5 bases, with 12 bases between them. The CDR3 sequence is 13 residues long. The CDR3 spells CASSIDRTYGYTF. The DNA of the CDR3 is TGCGCCAGCAGCATAGACAGAACTTATGGCTACACCTTC.

There are a few counts of this clonotype. The chain combines TRBV5-1 with TRBJ2-5; possibly TRBD1 for D (5 bases). Germline V gene sequence: CDR1 SGHRS, CDR2 YFSETQ. The CDR3 is 18 residues long. V was shortened by 4 bases and J by 1 base, with 23 bases between the two germline ends. CDR3 DNA sequence: TGCGCCAGCAGCCCCTGGCCTTCGGATCAGGGTCTCCAAGAGACCCAGTACTTC. Translated, it gives CASSPWPSDQGLQETQYF.

The sample holds a few counts of this clonotype. The CDR3 nucleotides read TGTGCCAGCAGCGGGACTAGCGGGAGGGGCACAGATACGCAGTATTTT. It specifies CASSGTSGRGTDTQYF. The V and J genes are TRBV5-4 and TRBJ2-3; 16 bases are shared with TRBD2. The germline CDR1 and CDR2 sequences are SGHNT and YYREEE (reference sequence). The CDR3 sequence is 16 residues long. V dropped 4 bases and J dropped 1; count of bases not matched to a gene: 0.

For this clonotype: One end of the junction is discordant with germline, which a read error may explain. The chain links TRBV20-1 to TRBJ1-5, with D possibly TRBD1 on 6 matching bases. There are 17 residues in the CDR3. Germline values: CDR1 DFQATT, CDR2 SNEGSKA (reference sequence). This CDR3 reads CSARGPAGGRDNRPQHF. The CDR3 region has the DNA TGCAGTGCTAGGGGCCCCGCTGGGGGTAGGGACAATCGGCCCCAGCATTTT.

This clonotype was picked up a small number of times. This rearrangement joins TRBV27 to TRBJ2-2; D is possibly TRBD1 or TRBD2 (5 bases each). V dropped 8 bases and J dropped 4 bases, with 20 bases sitting between them. The CDR3 has 16 amino acids. From germline, CDR1 is MNHEY and CDR2 SMNVEV (reference sequence). The CDR3 sequence: CASSITVGVSTGELFF. The CDR3 region has the DNA TGTGCCAGCTCGATCACGGTGGGGGTATCCACCGGGGAGCTGTTTTTT.

J is TRBJ1-2 and V is TRBV29-1; D uncertain. The V end was cut by 4 bases, the J end by 2 bases, with 20 bases between. Germline V lookup: CDR1 SQVTM, CDR2 ANQGSEA. CDR3 length equals 16 residues. This CDR3 reads CSVAGGLELENYGYTF. DNA of the CDR3: TGCAGCGTTGCGGGTGGACTGGAGTTGGAGAACTATGGCTACACCTTC.

This clonotype was counted between two and nine times. V and J are TRBV20-1 and TRBJ2-2, with D perhaps matching TRBD2 (5 bases). V lost 0 bases and J lost 6, with 17 bases in between. The germline CDR1 and CDR2 sequences are DFQATT and SNEGSKA (reference sequence). The CDR3 is 16 residues long. In DNA form, the CDR3 reads TGCAGTGCTAGAGATATAAGCGGTAGAGGGTCCGGGGAGCTGTTTTTT. Translated, it gives CSARDISGRGSGELFF.

This clonotype was seen a few times. The chain combines TRBV12-3 or TRBV12-4 with TRBJ1-1, with a weak D call TRBD1 (5 bases). The CDR3 loop spans 13 amino acids. With 5 bases removed from V and 6 bases from J, the gap between germline ends came to 13 bases. The CDR3 is CASSQIVGAEAFF. The CDR3 DNA reads TGTGCCAGCAGTCAAATAGTGGGGGCTGAAGCTTTCTTT.

This clonotype showed up just a few times. The chain links TRBV6-5 to TRBJ2-3; TRBD2 aligns across 14 bases. The CDR3 extends over 17 amino acids. CDR1 and CDR2 (germline): MNHEY, SVGAGI. The junction had 7 bases not matched to a gene; V was cut back by 2 bases and J by 6 bases. The CDR3 region is CASSYTGLAGGWDTQYF. The CDR3 DNA reads as TGTGCCAGCAGTTACACTGGACTAGCGGGGGGATGGGATACGCAGTATTTT.

This sequence joins TRBV12-3 or TRBV12-4 and TRBJ2-7, with D unclear. Deletions cut 3 bases from V and 2 bases from J, with 8 bases between. This CDR3 is 13 amino acids long. CDR3 nucleotides: TGTGCCAGCAGTTTCGGAGTTACCTACGAGCAGTACTTC. It codes for CASSFGVTYEQYF.

The gene calls are TRBV4-2 and TRBJ2-5; 8 bases fit TRBD2. The CDR3 totals 17 residues. J was trimmed by 5 bases and V by 0 bases; bases with no gene match: 11. Germline V CDR1 and CDR2: LGHNA, YNFKEQ. CDR3 protein: CASSQDPLAGVQETQYF. In DNA, the CDR3 is TGTGCCAGCAGCCAAGACCCGCTAGCGGGCGTGCAGGAGACCCAGTACTTC.

This clonotype appeared a few times. This chain links TRBV7-3 with TRBJ2-1, with D unresolved. Trimming left V 0 bases short and J 9 bases short, with 6 bases between. This CDR3 is 12 amino acids long. Germline assignment: CDR1 SGHTA and CDR2 FQGTGA. The CDR3 DNA follows: TGTGCCAGCAGCTTAACTTTGGGTGAGCAGTTCTTC. Protein sequence: CASSLTLGEQFF.

This clonotype was counted ten times or more. The chain couples TRBV10-3 to TRBJ1-2; weak D call: TRBD1 (5 bases). CDR1 ENHRY and CDR2 SYGVKD come from the germline V gene. The CDR3 is 12 residues long. Trimming shortened V by 7 bases and J by 9 bases, and 15 bases separated the two germline ends. The CDR3 is CAIMGQGTSYTF. CDR3 sequence (DNA): TGTGCCATCATGGGCCAGGGCACGAGCTACACCTTC.

J is TRBJ2-3 and V is TRBV19; perhaps D is TRBD1 or TRBD2 (6 bases each). The CDR3 sequence is 14 residues long. V lost 3 bases to trimming and J lost 5 bases, with 12 bases between them. The germline V gene has CDR1 LNHDA and CDR2 SQIVND (reference sequence). The CDR3 DNA follows: TGTGCCAGTAGTATGGCACAGGGAGGAGATACGCAGTATTTT. Translation gives CASSMAQGGDTQYF.

This clonotype has a handful of counts. The chain uses TRBV5-1 and TRBJ2-1; possibly TRBD2 for D (7 bases). Germline-derived CDR1 and CDR2 are SGHRS and YFSETQ. Trimming removed 9 bases at V and 12 bases at J, with 25 bases between. The CDR3 has 14 amino acids. The CDR3 spells CATSAGGPVTGQFF. In nucleotides, the CDR3 is TGCGCCACCTCTGCCGGGGGGCCAGTCACGGGGCAGTTCTTC.

This clonotype appeared a few times. The genes are TRBV14 and TRBJ2-5, with 8 bases that match TRBD1. The CDR3 is 14 residues long. Germline lookup yields CDR1 SGHDN and CDR2 FVKESK. J lost 2 bases, V lost 4 bases, and 3 bases had no gene match. The CDR3 loop reads CASSPNRGQETQYF. The CDR3 nucleotides read TGTGCCAGCAGCCCAAACAGGGGGCAAGAGACCCAGTACTTC.